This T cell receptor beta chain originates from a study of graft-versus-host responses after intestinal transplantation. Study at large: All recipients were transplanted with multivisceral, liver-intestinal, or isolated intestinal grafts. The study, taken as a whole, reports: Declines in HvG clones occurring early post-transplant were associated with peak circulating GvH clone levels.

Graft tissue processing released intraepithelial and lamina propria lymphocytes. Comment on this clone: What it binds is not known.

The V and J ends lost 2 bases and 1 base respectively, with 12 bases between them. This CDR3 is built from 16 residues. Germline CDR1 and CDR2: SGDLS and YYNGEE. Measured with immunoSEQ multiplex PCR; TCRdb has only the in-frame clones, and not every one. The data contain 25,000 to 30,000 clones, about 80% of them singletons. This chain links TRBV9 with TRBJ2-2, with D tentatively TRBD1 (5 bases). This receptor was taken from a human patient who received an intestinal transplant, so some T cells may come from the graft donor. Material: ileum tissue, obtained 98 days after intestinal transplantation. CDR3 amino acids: CASSVTATGNTGELFF. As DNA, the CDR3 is TGTGCCAGCAGCGTGACGGCCACAGGGAACACCGGGGAGCTGTTTTTT.